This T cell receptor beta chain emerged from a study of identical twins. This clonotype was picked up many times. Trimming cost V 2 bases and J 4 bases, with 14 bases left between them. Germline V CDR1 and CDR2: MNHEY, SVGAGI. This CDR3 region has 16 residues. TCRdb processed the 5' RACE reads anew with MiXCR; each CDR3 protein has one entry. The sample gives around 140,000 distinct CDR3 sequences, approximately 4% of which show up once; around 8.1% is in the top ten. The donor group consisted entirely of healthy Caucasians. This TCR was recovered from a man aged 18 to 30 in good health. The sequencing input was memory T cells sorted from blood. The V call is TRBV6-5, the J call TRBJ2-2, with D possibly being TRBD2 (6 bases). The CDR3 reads CASSYRTGRLTGELFF. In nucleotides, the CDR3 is TGTGCCAGCAGTTACAGGACGGGGAGGCTCACCGGGGAGCTGTTTTTT.